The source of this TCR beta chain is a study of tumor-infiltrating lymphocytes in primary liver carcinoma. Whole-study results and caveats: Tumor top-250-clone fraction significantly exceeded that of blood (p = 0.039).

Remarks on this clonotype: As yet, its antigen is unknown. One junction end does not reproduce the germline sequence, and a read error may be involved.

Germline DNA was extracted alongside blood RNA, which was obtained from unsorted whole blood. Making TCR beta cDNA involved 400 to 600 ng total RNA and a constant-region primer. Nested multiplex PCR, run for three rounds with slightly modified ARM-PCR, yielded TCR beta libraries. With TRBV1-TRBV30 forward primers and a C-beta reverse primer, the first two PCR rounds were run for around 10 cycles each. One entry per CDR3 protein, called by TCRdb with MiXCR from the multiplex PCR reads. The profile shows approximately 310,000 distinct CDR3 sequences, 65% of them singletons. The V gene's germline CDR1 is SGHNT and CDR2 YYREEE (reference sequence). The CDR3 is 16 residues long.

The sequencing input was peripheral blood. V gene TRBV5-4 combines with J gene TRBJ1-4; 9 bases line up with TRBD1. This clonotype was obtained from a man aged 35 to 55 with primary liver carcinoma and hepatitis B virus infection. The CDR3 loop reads CASSLDRTGVREKLVF. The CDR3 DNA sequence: TGTGCCAGCAGCTTGGATCGGACAGGGGTTCGGGAAAAACTGGTTTTT.